These 4 T cell receptor beta chains originate from one sample sequenced in a study of T cell responses to AZD1222 COVID-19 vaccine (dated by TCRdb to the early 2020s). The library was built by means of the immunoSEQ multiplex PCR assay. TCRdb took over this immuneACCESS table, retaining in-frame rearrangements with V and J assigned. Such tables are incomplete; in checked studies, under half of the missing clones stem from an unresolved V gene, and the remainder is unexplained. Here the sample has 70,000 to 85,000 clones; just over 85% occur a single time. Over 2% of the sample is in the top ten clones. The time point label, as the study defines it: baseline before first vaccination. The material sequenced was peripheral blood, taken on day 0 of AZD1222 vaccination. The receptors were sampled from an adult in good health.

The chain joins TRBV6-5 to TRBJ1-5; no definite D call. The germline CDR1 and CDR2 sequences are MNHEY and SVGAGI. CDR3 size: 14 residues. V lost 6 bases and J lost 2, with 11 bases in between. The CDR3 region has the DNA TGTGCCAGCAGCCGAAGTCCAGGCAATCAGCCCCAGCATTTT. Its protein product is CASSRSPGNQPQHF.

In this sample, this clone turned up a few times. The chain is built from TRBV4-1 and TRBJ2-1; D gene unclear. This CDR3 has 13 amino acids. V dropped 1 base and J dropped 9 bases, with 10 bases sitting between them. The germline V gene has CDR1 MGHRA and CDR2 YSYEKL. CDR3 sequence reads: CASSQGHLGEQFF. As DNA, the CDR3 is TGCGCCAGCAGCCAAGGCCATTTAGGTGAGCAGTTCTTC.

V and J are TRBV3-1 (or the pseudogene TRBV3-2) and TRBJ2-3, with 13 nucleotides matching TRBD2. Germline V CDR1 and CDR2: LGHDT, YNNKEL (reference sequence). V was pared by 4 bases and J by 4 bases, with 5 bases of the junction left unmatched. CDR3 size: 16 residues. The CDR3 loop reads CASSRRTSGGSDTQYF. The CDR3, as DNA: TGTGCCAGCAGCCGGAGGACTAGCGGGGGATCAGATACGCAGTATTTT.

This clone was seen a handful of times. This CDR3 is CSVDRGLNEQFF. The CDR3 coding sequence is TGCAGCGTTGACAGGGGGCTGAATGAGCAGTTCTTC. The chain uses TRBV29-1 and TRBJ2-1; the match to TRBD1 covers 8 bases. The germline gives CDR1 SQVTM, CDR2 ANQGSEA. V shed 3 bases and J 7 bases; nucleotides not matched to a gene: 2. The CDR3 covers 12 residues.